A selection of T cell receptor beta chains follows, all from one sample in a study of blood T cells in healthy people across ages. TCRdb re-derived calls from the 5' RACE reads in MiXCR, one entry per CDR3 protein. The sample lists roughly 1,500,000 distinct CDR3 sequences; around 42% were seen once. The sequencing sample was made of blood. The receptors derive from a woman aged 18 to 35 in good health. CDR3s include the opening cysteine and the closing phenylalanine or tryptophan. A D gene is named only where the DNA matches it firmly. Rows may omit the clone size; those that give it use once, few, many or a size class.

J gene	clone size	V gene	D gene	CDR3 protein	CDR3 DNA
TRBJ2-5	-	TRBV4-1	TRBD2	CASTLAGGPVSYNEQYF	TGCGCCAGCACACTAGCGGGAGGGCCGGTTTCCTACAATGAGCAGTACTTC
TRBJ1-1	-	TRBV4-1	-	CASETGRGDRGEAFF	TGCGCCAGCGAAACGGGACGCGGGGATCGAGGTGAAGCTTTCTTT
TRBJ2-2	-	TRBV7-3	TRBD1	CASSLDRVDAGELFF	TGTGCCAGCAGCCTGGACAGGGTGGACGCCGGGGAGCTGTTTTTT
TRBJ2-7	-	TRBV20-1	-	CSASNAAASSYEQYF	TGCAGTGCTAGTAATGCGGCAGCGAGCTCCTACGAGCAGTACTTC
TRBJ2-3	few	TRBV5-1	-	CASSLVGLPGDTQYF	TGTGCCAGCAGCTTGGTGGGGCTCCCGGGGGATACGCAGTATTTT
TRBJ1-4	-	TRBV9	-	CASSVGREGNEKLFF	TGCGCCAGCAGCGTAGGCAGGGAGGGTAATGAAAAACTGTTTTTT
TRBJ2-7	-	TRBV24-1	-	CATRSSPPGGDEQYF	TGTGCCACCAGATCTAGCCCCCCGGGTGGGGATGAGCAGTACTTC
TRBJ2-7	-	TRBV6-5	TRBD2	CASSYSNRLAQESREQYF	TGTGCCAGCAGTTACTCGAACCGACTAGCGCAAGAAAGCCGGGAGCAGTACTTC
TRBJ1-1	few	TRBV11-3	-	CASSLGRDAGYGEAFF	TGTGCCAGCAGCTTAGGTCGGGACGCGGGGTACGGTGAAGCTTTCTTT
TRBJ2-7	-	TRBV7-2	-	CASSLESWTGTYEQYF	TGTGCCAGCAGCTTGGAGTCCTGGACCGGTACCTACGAGCAGTACTTC
TRBJ2-7	few	TRBV16	TRBD2	CASSQLVRGGSYEQYF	TGTGCCAGCAGCCAATTAGTCCGCGGGGGGTCCTACGAGCAGTACTTC
TRBJ2-1	-	TRBV18	TRBD2	CASSSRTSGTSYNEQFF	TGTGCCAGCTCATCAAGGACTAGCGGCACATCCTACAATGAGCAGTTCTTC
TRBJ2-3	-	TRBV5-1	-	CASSFNGGYTDTQYF	TGCGCCAGCAGCTTCAATGGCGGATACACAGATACGCAGTATTTT
TRBJ2-3	-	TRBV7-6	-	CASSVDGSDTQYF	TGTGCCAGCAGCGTGGACGGATCAGATACGCAGTATTTT
TRBJ2-7	-	TRBV28	-	CASRKLTGPSYEQYF	TGTGCCAGCAGAAAACTTACAGGGCCCTCCTACGAGCAGTACTTC
TRBJ2-3	-	TRBV4-2	TRBD2	CASSQLGGLGLAGADTQYF	TGTGCCAGCAGCCAGTTGGGAGGTTTGGGACTAGCGGGAGCGGATACGCAGTATTTT
TRBJ2-7	few	TRBV27	TRBD1	CASSSLPPDRGPYEQYF	TGTGCCAGCAGTTCCTTACCCCCCGACAGGGGGCCCTACGAGCAGTACTTC
TRBJ2-1	-	TRBV9	TRBD2	CASSVGLAGTPGREQFF	TGTGCCAGCAGCGTAGGGTTAGCGGGGACCCCCGGCCGTGAGCAGTTCTTC
TRBJ2-4	many	TRBV10-3	-	CAISESLTFREKESKNIQYF	TGTGCCATCAGTGAGTCCTTAACATTTCGGGAGAAGGAAAGCAAAAACATTCAGTACTTC
TRBJ2-4	-	TRBV15	-	CATSRAAKNIQYF	TGTGCCACCAGCAGAGCAGCCAAAAACATTCAGTACTTC
TRBJ2-7	-	TRBV7-8	-	CASSLVGLTGRGYEQYF	TGTGCCAGCAGCTTAGTGGGTCTGACCGGGCGGGGCTACGAGCAGTACTTC
TRBJ2-7	few	TRBV20-1	TRBD2	CSAGGGGGNYEQYF	TGCAGTGCTGGAGGCGGCGGGGGGAACTACGAGCAGTACTTC